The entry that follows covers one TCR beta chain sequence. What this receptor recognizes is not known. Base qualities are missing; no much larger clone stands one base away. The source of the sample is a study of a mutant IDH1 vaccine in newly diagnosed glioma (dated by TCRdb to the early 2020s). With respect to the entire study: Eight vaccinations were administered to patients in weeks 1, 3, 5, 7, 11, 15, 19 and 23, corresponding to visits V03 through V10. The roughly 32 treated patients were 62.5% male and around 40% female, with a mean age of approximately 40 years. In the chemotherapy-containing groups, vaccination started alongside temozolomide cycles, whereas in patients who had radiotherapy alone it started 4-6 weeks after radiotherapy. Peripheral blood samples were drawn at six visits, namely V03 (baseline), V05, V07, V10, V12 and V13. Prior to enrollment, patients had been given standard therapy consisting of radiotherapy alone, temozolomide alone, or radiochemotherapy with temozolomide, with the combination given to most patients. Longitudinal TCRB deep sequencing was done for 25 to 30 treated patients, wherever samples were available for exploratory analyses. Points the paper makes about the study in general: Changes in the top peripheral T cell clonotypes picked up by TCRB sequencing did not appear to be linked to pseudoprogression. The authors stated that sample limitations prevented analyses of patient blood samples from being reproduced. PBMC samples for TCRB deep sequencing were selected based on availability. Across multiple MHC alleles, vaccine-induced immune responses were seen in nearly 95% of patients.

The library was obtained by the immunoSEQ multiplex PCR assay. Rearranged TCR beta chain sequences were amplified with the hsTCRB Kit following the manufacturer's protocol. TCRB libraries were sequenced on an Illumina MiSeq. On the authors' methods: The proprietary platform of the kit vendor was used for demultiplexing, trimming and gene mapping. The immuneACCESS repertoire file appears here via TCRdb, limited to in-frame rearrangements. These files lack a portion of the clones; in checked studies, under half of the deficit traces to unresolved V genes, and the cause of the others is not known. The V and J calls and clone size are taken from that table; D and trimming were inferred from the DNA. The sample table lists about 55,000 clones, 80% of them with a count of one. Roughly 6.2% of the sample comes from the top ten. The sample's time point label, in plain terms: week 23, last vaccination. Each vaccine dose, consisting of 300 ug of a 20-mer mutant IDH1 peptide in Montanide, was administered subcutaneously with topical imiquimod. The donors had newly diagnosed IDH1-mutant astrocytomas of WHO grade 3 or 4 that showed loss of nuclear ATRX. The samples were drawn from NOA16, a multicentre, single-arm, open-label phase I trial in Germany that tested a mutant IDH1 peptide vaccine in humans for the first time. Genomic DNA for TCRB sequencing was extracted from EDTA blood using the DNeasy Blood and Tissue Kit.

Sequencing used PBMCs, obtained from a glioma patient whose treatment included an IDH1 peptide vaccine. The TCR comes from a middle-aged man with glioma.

The CDR3 is CASSLTADQPQHF. Read as DNA, the sequence is TGTGCCAGCAGCTTAACCGCAGATCAGCCCCAGCATTTT. This receptor chain uses TRBV7-9 and TRBJ1-5, with the D segment identity uncertain. Trimming costs V 2 bases and J 5 bases, and their ends lie 7 bases apart. Sequences SEHNR (CDR1) and FQNEAQ (CDR2) are obtained from the germline V gene (reference sequence). Inclusive of the bounding cysteine and phenylalanine, the CDR3 is 13 residues long. The DNA shown is the 39-base CDR3, in frame from base 1.